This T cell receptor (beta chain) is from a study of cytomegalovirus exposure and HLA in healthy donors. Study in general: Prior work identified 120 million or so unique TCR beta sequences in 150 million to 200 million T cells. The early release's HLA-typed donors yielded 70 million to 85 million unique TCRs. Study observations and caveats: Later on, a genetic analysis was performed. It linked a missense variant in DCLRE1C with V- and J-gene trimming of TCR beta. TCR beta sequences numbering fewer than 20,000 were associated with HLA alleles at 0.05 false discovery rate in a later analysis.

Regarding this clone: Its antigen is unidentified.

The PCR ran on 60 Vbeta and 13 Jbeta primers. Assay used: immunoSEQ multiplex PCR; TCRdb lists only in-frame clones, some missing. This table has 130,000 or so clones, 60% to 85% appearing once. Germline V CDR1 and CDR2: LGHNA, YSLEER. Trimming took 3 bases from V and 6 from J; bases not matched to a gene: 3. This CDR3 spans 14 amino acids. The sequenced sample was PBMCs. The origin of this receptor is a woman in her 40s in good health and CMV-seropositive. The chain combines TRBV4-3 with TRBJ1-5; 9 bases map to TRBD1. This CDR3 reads CASSQETGGQPQHF. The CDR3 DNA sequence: TGCGCCAGCAGCCAGGAGACAGGGGGTCAGCCCCAGCATTTT.